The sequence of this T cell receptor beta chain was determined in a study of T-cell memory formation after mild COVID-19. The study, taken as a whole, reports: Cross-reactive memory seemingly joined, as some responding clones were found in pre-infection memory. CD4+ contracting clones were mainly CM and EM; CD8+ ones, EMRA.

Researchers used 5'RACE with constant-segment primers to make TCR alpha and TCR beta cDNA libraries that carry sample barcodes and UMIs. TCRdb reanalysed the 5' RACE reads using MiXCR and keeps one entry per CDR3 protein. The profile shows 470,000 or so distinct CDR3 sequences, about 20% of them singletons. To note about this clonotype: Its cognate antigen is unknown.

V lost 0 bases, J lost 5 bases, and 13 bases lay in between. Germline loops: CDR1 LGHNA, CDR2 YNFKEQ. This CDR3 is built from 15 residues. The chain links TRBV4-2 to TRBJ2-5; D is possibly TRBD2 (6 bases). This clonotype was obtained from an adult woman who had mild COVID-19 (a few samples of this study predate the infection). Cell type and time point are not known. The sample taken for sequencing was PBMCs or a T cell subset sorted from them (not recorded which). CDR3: CASSQEGLATETQYF. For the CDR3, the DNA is TGTGCCAGCAGCCAAGAGGGTCTAGCGACGGAGACCCAGTACTTC.